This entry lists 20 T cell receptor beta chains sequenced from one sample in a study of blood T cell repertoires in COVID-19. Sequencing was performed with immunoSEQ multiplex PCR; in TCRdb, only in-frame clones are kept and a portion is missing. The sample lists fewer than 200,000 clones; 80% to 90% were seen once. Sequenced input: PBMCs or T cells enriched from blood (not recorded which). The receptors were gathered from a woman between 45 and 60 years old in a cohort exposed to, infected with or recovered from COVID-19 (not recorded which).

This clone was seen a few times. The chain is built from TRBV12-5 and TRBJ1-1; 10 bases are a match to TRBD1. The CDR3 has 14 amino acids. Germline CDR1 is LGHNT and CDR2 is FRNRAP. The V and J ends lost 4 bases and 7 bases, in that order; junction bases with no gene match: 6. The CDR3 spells CASGSGTGASEAFF. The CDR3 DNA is TGTGCTAGTGGTTCCGGGACAGGGGCGAGTGAAGCTTTCTTT.

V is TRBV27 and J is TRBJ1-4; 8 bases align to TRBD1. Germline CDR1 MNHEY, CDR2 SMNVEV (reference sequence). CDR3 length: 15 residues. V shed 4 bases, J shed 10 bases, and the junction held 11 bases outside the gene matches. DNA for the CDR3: TGTGCCAGCAGTTCAGGAACAGGGGGATGGGGAAAACTGTTTTTT. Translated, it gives CASSSGTGGWGKLFF.

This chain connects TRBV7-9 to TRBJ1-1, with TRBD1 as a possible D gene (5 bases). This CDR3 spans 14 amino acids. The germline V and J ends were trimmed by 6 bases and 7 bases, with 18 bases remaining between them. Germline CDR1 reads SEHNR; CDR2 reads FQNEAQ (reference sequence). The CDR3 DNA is TGTGCCAGCAGTTTGGGAGGGGCGGGTCTTGAAGCTTTCTTT. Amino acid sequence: CASSLGGAGLEAFF.

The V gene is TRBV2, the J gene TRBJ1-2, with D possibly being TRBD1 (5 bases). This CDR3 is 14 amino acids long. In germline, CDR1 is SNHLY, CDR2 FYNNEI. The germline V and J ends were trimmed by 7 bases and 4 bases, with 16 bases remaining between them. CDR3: CASKDGGSGYGYTF. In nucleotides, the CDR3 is TGTGCCAGCAAGGACGGGGGTTCAGGCTATGGCTACACCTTC.

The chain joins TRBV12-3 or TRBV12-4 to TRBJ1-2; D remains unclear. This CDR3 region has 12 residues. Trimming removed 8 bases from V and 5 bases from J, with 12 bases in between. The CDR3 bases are TGTGCCAGCTCTTCTGGGCGATATGGCTACACCTTC. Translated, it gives CASSSGRYGYTF.

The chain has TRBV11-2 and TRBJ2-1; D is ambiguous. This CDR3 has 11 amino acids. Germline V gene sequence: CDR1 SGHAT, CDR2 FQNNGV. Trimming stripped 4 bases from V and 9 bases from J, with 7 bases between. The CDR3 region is CASSYAGEQFF. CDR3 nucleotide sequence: TGTGCCAGCAGCTACGCCGGTGAGCAGTTCTTC.

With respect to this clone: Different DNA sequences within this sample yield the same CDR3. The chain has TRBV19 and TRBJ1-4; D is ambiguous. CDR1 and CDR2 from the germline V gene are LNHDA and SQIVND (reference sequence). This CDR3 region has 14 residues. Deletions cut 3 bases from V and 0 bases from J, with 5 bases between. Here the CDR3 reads CASSIGTTNEKLFF. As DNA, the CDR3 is TGTGCCAGTAGTATCGGGACAACTAATGAAAAACTGTTTTTT.

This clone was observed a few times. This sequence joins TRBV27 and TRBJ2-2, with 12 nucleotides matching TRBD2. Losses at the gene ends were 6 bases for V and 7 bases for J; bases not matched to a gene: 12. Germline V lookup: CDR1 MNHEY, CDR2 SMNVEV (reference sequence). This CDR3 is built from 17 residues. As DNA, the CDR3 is TGTGCCAGCAGCCGTACCGCGACTAGCGGGGGTATCGGGGAGCTGTTTTTT. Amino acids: CASSRTATSGGIGELFF.

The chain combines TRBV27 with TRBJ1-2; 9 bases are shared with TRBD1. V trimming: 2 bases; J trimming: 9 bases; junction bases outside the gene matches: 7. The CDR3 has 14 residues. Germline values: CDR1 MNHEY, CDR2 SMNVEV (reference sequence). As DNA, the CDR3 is TGTGCCAGCAGTTTAGGGGACAGGGTAACGAGCTACACCTTC. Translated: CASSLGDRVTSYTF.

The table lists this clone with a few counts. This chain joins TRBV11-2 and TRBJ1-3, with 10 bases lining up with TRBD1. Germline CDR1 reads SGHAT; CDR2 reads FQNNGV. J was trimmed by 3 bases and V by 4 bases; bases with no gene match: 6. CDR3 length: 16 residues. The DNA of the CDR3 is TGTGCCAGCAGCTCAACGACAGGGGGCGATGGAAACACCATATATTTT. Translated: CASSSTTGGDGNTIYF. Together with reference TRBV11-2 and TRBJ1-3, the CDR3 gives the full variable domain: EAGVAQSPRYKIIEKRQSVAFWCNPISGHATLYWYQQILGQGPKLLIQFQNNGVVDDSQLPKDRFSAERLKGVDSTLKIQPAKLEDSAVYLCASSSTTGGDGNTIYFGEGSWLTVV.

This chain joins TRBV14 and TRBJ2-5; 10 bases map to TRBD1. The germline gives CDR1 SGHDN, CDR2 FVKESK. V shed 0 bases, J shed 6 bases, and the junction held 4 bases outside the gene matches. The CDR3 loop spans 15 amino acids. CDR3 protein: CASSQERTGGKTQYF. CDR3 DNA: TGTGCCAGCAGCCAAGAGCGGACAGGGGGAAAGACCCAGTACTTC.

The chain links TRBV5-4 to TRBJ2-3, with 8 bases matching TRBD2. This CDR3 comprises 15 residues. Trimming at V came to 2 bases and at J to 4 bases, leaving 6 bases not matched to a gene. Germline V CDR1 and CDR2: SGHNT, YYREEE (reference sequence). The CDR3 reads CASSLRTSLSDTQYF. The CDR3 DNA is TGTGCCAGCAGCTTAAGGACTAGCTTGTCAGATACGCAGTATTTT.

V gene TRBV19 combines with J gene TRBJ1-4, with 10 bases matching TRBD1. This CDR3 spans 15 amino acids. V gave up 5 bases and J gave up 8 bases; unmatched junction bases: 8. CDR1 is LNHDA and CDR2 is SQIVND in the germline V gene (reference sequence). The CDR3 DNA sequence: TGTGCCAGTAGTGGCCCAGGGGACAGGGGCGAAAAACTGTTTTTT. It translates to CASSGPGDRGEKLFF.

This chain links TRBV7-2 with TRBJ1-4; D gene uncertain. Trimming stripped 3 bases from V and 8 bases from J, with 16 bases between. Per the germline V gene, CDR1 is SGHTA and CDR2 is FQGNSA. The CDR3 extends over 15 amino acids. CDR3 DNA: TGTGCCAGCAGCTTTTCAGCCGGGAAAGACGAAAAACTGTTTTTT. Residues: CASSFSAGKDEKLFF.

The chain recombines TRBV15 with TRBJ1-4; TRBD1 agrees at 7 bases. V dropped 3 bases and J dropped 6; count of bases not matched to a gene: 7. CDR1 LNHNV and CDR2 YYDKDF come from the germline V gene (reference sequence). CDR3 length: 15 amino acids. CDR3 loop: CATSRNRGGDEKLFF. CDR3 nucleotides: TGTGCCACCAGCAGGAACAGGGGAGGAGATGAAAAACTGTTTTTT.

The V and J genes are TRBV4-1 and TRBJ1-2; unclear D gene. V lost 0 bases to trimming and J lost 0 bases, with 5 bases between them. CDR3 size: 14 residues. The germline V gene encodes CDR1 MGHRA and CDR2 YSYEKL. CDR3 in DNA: TGCGCCAGCAGCCAAGAACTTTCTAACTATGGCTACACCTTC. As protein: CASSQELSNYGYTF.

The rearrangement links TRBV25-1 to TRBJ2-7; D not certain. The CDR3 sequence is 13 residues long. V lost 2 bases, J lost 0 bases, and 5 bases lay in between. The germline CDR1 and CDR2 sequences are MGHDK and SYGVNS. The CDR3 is CASSEDNSYEQYF. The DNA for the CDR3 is TGTGCCAGCAGTGAAGACAACTCCTACGAGCAGTACTTC.

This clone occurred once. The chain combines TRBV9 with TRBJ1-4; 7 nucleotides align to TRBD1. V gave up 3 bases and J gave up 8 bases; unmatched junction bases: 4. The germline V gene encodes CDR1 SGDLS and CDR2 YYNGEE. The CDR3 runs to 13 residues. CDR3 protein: CASSGGDSEKLFF. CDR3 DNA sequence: TGTGCCAGCAGCGGGGGGGACAGCGAAAAACTGTTTTTT.

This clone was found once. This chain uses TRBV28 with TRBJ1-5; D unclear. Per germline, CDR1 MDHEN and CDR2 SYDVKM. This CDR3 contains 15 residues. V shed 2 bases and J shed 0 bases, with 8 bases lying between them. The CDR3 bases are TGTGCCAGCAGTTTAGTAGACTTTAGCAATCAGCCCCAGCATTTT. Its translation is CASSLVDFSNQPQHF.

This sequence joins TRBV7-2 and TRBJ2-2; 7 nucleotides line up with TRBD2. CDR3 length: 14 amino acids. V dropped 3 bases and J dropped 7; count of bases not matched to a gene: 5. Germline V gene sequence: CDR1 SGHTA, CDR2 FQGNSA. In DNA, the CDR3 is TGTGCCAGCAGCTTGGGGGGGACCGGCGGGGAGCTGTTTTTT. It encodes CASSLGGTGGELFF.